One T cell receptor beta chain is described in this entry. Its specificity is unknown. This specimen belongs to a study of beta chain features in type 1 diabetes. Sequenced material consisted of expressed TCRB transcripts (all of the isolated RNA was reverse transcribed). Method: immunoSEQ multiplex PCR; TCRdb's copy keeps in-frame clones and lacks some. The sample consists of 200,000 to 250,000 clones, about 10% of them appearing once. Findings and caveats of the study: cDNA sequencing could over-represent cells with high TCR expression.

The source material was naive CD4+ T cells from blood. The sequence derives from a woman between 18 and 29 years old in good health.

CDR3 sequence reads: CASRTGTGIGGAFF. The CDR3 DNA is TGCGCCAGCAGAACCGGGACAGGGATCGGTGGAGCTTTCTTT. The rearrangement links TRBV5-1 to TRBJ1-1, with 9 bases aligning to TRBD1. In germline, CDR1 is SGHRS, CDR2 YFSETQ. The CDR3 loop spans 14 amino acids. With V trimmed by 5 bases and J by 10 bases, 12 bases remained unmatched.